This is a list of T cell receptor beta chains from one sample in a study of CD8 T cells in ankylosing spondylitis. MiXCR, run by TCRdb on the 5' RACE reads, gives a single entry per CDR3 protein. The repertoire includes roughly 150,000 distinct CDR3 sequences, roughly 31% of them detected once, and 4.5% to 6% sits in the top ten. Source material: synovial fluid, either unsorted or a sorted T cell fraction (not recorded which). The receptors shown here come from a male donor with ankylosing spondylitis. The CDR3 runs from the conserved cysteine through the conserved F or W.

J: TRBJ2-3
V: TRBV12-3/TRBV12-4
length: 13
CDR3: CASSSTIGDTQYF

J: TRBJ2-7
V: TRBV10-3
length: 14
CDR3: CAIRGDRRPDEQYF

J: TRBJ2-7
V: TRBV29-1
length: 13
CDR3: CSVGEGAGDEQYF

J: TRBJ2-3
V: TRBV7-3
length: 17
CDR3: CASSLIGTSGSTDTQYF

J: TRBJ1-4
V: TRBV28
length: 14
CDR3: CASSLYGGGEKLFF

J: TRBJ1-1
V: TRBV20-1
length: 14
CDR3: CSARGAGQNTEAFF

J: TRBJ2-1
V: TRBV11-2
length: 16
CDR3: CASSQNPGTGAFEQFF

J: TRBJ1-1
V: TRBV6-1
length: 13
CDR3: CASRRDRAFGAFF

J: TRBJ2-7
V: TRBV6-5
length: 14
CDR3: CASSWRTGFYEQYF

J: TRBJ1-5
V: TRBV27
length: 14
CDR3: CASSLGTGGRPQHF

J: TRBJ1-2
V: TRBV5-1
length: 14
CDR3: CASSANQGNYGYTF

J: TRBJ2-1
V: TRBV30
length: 16
CDR3: CAWSAPGLGSFNEQFF

J: TRBJ1-5
V: TRBV7-9
length: 16
CDR3: CASSFGLGVVNQPQHF

J: TRBJ2-7
V: TRBV2
length: 15
CDR3: CASSEGWKGGYEQYF

J: TRBJ2-2
V: TRBV7-6
length: 13
CDR3: CASSLSVAGELFF

J: TRBJ2-1
V: TRBV7-9
length: 16
CDR3: CASSLQARESYNEQFF

J: TRBJ2-1
V: TRBV5-1
length: 14
CDR3: CASSLGDRYNEQFF

J: TRBJ1-4
V: TRBV6-1
length: 15
CDR3: CASSRQWGAGEKLFF

J: TRBJ1-2
V: TRBV5-1
length: 14
CDR3: CASSLASAQGGYTF

J: TRBJ1-1
V: TRBV5-1
length: 15
CDR3: CASSWGRGKSSEAFF

J: TRBJ2-1
V: TRBV3-1
length: 12
CDR3: CASSLTDGEQFF

J: TRBJ2-1
V: TRBV19
length: 15
CDR3: CASSLKREGRIEQFF